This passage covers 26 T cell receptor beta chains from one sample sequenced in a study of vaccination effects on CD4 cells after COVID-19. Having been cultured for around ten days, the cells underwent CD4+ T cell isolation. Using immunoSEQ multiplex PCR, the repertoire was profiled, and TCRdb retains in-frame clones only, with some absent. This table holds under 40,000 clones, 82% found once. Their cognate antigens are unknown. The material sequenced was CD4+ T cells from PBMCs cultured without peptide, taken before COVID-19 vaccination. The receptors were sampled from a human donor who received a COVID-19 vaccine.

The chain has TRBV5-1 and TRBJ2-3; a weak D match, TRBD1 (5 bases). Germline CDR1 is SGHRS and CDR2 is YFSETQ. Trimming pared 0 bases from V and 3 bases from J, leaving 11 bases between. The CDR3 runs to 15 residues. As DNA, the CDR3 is TGCGCCAGCAGCTTGGAAGACAGAAATACAGATACGCAGTATTTT. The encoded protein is CASSLEDRNTDTQYF.

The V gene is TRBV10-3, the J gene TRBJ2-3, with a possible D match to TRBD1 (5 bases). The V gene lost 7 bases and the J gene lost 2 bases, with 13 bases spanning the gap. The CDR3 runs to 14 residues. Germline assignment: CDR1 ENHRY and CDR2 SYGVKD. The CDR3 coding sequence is TGTGCCATCAAGCAGGGTGGAACCACAGATACGCAGTATTTT. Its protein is CAIKQGGTTDTQYF.

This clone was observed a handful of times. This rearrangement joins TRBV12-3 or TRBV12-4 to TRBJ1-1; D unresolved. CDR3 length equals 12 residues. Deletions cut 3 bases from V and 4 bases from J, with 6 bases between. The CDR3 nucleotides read TGTGCCAGCAGTTTCGGCCCCACTGAAGCTTTCTTT. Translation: CASSFGPTEAFF.

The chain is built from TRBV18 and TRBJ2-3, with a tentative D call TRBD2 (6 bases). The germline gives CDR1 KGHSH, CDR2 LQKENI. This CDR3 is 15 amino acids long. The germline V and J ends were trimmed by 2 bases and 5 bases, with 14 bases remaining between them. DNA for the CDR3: TGTGCCAGCTCACCAGGGCGGGGCACTGGAGATACGCAGTATTTT. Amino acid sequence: CASSPGRGTGDTQYF.

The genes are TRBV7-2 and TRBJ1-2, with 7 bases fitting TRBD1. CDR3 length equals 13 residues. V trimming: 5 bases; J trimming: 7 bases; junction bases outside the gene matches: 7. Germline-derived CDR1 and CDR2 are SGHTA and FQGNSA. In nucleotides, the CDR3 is TGTGCCAGCAGCATACGACAGGGCTCTGGCTACACCTTC. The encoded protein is CASSIRQGSGYTF.

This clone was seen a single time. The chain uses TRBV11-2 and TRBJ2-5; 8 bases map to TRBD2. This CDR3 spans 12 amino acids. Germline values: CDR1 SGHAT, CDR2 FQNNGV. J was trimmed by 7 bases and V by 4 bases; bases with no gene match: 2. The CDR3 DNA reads TGTGCCAGCAGCTCCGGGGGGGGGACCCAGTACTTC. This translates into CASSSGGGTQYF.

CDR3 in amino acids: CATKLRERNEKLFF. CDR3 coding DNA: TGTGCCACCAAACTGAGGGAAAGGAATGAAAAACTGTTTTTT. This chain connects TRBV6-5 to TRBJ1-4; D is ambiguous. Trimming shortened V by 10 bases and J by 5 bases, and 17 bases separated the two germline ends. This CDR3 region has 14 residues. The V gene's germline CDR1 is MNHEY and CDR2 SVGAGI.

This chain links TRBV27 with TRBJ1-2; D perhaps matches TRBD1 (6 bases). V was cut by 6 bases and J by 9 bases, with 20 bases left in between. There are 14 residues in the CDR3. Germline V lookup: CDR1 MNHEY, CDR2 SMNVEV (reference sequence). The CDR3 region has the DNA TGTGCCAGCAGCCCTGACAGGTCACTTCTAAGCTACACCTTC. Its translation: CASSPDRSLLSYTF.

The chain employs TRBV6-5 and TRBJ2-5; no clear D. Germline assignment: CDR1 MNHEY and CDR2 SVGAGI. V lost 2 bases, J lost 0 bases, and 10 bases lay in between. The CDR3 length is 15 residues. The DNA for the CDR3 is TGTGCCAGCAGTTACGGCGGCAGGAACCAAGAGACCCAGTACTTC. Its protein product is CASSYGGRNQETQYF.

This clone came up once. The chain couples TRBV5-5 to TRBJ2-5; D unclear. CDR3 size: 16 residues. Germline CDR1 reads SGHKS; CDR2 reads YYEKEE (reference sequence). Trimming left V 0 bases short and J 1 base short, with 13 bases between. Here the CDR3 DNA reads TGTGCCAGCAGCTTGGCACCCGTCATCCGCCAAGAGACCCAGTACTTC. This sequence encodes CASSLAPVIRQETQYF.

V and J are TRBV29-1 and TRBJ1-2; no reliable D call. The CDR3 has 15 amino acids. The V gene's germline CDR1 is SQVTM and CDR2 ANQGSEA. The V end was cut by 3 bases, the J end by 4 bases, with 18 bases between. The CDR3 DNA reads TGCAGCGTTGATCCAGACGAAAGGTTTCGCTATGGCTACACCTTC. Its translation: CSVDPDERFRYGYTF. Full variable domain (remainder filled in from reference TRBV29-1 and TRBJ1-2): SAVISQKPSRDICQRGTSLTIQCQVDSQVTMMFWYRQQPGQSLTLIATANQGSEATYESGFVIDKFPISRPNLTFSTLTVSNMSPEDSSIYLCSVDPDERFRYGYTFGSGTRLTVV.

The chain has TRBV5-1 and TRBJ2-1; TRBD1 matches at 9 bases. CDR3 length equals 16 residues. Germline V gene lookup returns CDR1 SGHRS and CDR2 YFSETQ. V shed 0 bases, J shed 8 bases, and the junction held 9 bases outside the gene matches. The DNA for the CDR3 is TGCGCCAGCAGCTTGGCGGCCGGGACAGGGTACGATGAGCAGTTCTTC. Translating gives CASSLAAGTGYDEQFF.

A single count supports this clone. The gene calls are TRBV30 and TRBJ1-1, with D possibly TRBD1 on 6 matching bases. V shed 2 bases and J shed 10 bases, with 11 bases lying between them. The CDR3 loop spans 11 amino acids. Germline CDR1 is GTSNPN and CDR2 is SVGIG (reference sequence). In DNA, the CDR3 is TGTGCCTGGAGTACAATCAGGGGAGCTTTCTTT. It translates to CAWSTIRGAFF. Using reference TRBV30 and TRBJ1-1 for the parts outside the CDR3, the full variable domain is SQTIHQWPATLVQPVGSPLSLECTVEGTSNPNLYWYRQAAGRGLQLLFYSVGIGQISSEVPQNLSASRPQDRQFILSSKKLLLSDSGFYLCAWSTIRGAFFGQGTRLTVV.

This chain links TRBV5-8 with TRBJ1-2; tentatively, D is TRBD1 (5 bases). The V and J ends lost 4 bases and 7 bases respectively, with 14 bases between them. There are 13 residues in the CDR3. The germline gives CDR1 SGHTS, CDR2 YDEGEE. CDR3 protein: CASSPNQGVGYTF. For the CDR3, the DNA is TGTGCCAGCAGCCCCAACCAGGGAGTTGGCTACACCTTC.

The CDR3 DNA sequence: TGTGCCAGCAGTTTATTGCAGGGATCTAACACTGAAGCTTTCTTT. Protein: CASSLLQGSNTEAFF. The gene calls are TRBV28 and TRBJ1-1, with D possibly being TRBD1 (5 bases). Germline values: CDR1 MDHEN, CDR2 SYDVKM. This CDR3 is built from 15 residues. Trimming took 1 base from V and 2 from J, leaving 11 bases between them.

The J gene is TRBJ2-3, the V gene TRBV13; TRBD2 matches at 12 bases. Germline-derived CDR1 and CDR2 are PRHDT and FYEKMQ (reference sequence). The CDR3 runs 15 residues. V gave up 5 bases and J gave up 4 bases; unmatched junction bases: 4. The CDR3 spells CASSVGTSGPDTQYF. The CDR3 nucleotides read TGTGCCAGCAGCGTTGGGACTAGCGGGCCAGATACGCAGTATTTT. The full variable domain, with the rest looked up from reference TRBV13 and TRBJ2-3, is AAGVIQSPRHLIKEKRETATLKCYPIPRHDTVYWYQQGPGQDPQFLISFYEKMQSDKGSIPDRFSAQQFSDYHSELNMSSLELGDSALYFCASSVGTSGPDTQYFGPGTRLTVL.

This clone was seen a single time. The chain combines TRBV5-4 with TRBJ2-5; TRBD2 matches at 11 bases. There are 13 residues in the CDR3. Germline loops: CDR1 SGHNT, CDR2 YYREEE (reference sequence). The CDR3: CACSGGAFETQYF. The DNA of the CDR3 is TGTGCTTGTAGCGGGGGGGCGTTTGAGACCCAGTACTTC.

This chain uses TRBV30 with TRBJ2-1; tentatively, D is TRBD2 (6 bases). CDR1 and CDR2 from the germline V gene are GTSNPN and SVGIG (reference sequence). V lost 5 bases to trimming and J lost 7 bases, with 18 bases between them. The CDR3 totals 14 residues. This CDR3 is CAWGTGTGKNEQFF. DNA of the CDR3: TGTGCCTGGGGGACCGGGACTGGAAAAAATGAGCAGTTCTTC.

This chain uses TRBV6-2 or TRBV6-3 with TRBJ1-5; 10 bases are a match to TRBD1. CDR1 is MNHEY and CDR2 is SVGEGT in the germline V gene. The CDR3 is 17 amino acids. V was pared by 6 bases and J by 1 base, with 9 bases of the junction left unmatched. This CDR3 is CASSSGQGPRSNQPQHF. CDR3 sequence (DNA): TGTGCCAGCAGCTCGGGACAGGGGCCGAGAAGCAATCAGCCCCAGCATTTT.

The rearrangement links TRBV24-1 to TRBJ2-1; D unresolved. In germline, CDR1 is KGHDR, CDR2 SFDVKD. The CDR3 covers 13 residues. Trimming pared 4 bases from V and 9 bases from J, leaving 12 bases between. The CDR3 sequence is CATSDPALGEQFF. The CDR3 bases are TGTGCCACCAGTGACCCGGCCCTTGGTGAGCAGTTCTTC.

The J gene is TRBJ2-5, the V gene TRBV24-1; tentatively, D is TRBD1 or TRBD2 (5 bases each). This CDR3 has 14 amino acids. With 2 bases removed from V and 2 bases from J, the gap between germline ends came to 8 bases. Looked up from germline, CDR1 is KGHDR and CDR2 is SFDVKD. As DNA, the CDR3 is TGTGCCACCAGTGATTCCAGGGAGCAAGAGACCCAGTACTTC. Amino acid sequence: CATSDSREQETQYF.

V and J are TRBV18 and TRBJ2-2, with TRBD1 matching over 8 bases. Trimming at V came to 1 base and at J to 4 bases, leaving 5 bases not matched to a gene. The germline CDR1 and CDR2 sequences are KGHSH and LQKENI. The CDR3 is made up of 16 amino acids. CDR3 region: CASSPRTGIITGELFF. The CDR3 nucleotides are TGTGCCAGCTCACCACGGACAGGGATAATCACCGGGGAGCTGTTTTTT.

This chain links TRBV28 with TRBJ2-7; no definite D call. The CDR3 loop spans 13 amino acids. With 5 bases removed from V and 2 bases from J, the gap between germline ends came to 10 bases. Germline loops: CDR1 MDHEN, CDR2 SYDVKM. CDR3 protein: CASSPRSAYEQYV. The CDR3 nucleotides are TGTGCCAGCAGTCCCCGGTCCGCCTACGAGCAGTACGTC.

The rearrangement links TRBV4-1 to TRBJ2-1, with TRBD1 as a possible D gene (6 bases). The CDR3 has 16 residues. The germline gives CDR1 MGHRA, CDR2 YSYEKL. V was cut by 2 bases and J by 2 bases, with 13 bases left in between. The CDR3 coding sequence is TGCGCCAGCAGCCAACTGGGACATCTCCCCTACAATGAGCAGTTCTTC. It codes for CASSQLGHLPYNEQFF.

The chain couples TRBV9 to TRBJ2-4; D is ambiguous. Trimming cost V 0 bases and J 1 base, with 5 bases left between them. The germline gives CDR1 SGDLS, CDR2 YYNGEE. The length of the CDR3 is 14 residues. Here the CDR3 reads CASSVGGAKNIQYF. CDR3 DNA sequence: TGTGCCAGCAGCGTAGGTGGGGCCAAAAACATTCAGTACTTC. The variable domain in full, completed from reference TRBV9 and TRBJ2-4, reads DSGVTQTPKHLITATGQRVTLRCSPRSGDLSVYWYQQSLDQGLQFLIQYYNGEERAKGNILERFSAQQFPDLHSELNLSSLELGDSALYFCASSVGGAKNIQYFGAGTRLSVL.

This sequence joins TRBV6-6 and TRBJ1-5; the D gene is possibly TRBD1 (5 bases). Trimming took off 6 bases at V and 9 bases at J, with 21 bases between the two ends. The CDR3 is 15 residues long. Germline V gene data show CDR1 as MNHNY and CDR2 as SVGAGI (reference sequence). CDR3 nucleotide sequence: TGTGCCAGCAGGAACCCGGGGCAGGCCGGCCGGCCCCAGCATTTT. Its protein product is CASRNPGQAGRPQHF.